This TCR beta chain was recovered during a study of T cells in Graves' hyperthyroidism and ophthalmopathy. Overall study context: Before any treatment, at initial diagnosis, peripheral blood was collected. General study results and limits: Most thyroid-expanded clonotypes above 0.001 were also found in blood.

TCR beta CDR3 regions were amplified from RNA transcripts. Using the HTBI primer set, a first-round RT-PCR was run on the TCR CDR3. Each CDR3 protein is one row after TCRdb ran MiXCR on the multiplex PCR reads. The sample holds 530,000 or so distinct CDR3 sequences, 17% seen once. Each person with ophthalmopathy scored at least 3 on the Clinical Activity Score, reached NOSPECS grade 4 or higher, and had been ill under 3 months. Diagnoses were established using clinical symptoms, serum thyroxine and TRAb, thyroid ultrasound and orbital computed tomography. In germline, CDR1 is MDHEN, CDR2 SYDVKM. CDR3 length equals 15 residues. The V end was cut by 2 bases, the J end by 4 bases, with 12 bases between. This clonotype was recorded at least ten times. Its antigen is not known.

This clonotype was obtained from a woman between 18 and 29 years old with Graves' ophthalmopathy. The V and J genes are TRBV28 and TRBJ1-5; no clear D. The sample taken for sequencing was blood. Written as DNA, the CDR3 is TGTGCCAGCAGTTTAGCGGTGGCGGGTAATCAGCCCCAGCATTTT. Protein product: CASSLAVAGNQPQHF.